This T cell receptor beta chain is from a study of PD-L1 blockade in urothelial cancer. Study-level findings and limits: Tumor-associated blood clones were expanded more by durable-benefit patients at 3 weeks.

Concerning this clone: Antigen unknown.

Method: immunoSEQ multiplex PCR; TCRdb's copy keeps in-frame clones and lacks some. The sample includes some 87,000 clones, around 90% of them seen just once. The sample's time point: pretreatment peripheral blood. The CDR3 length is 13 residues. Trimming took off 6 bases at V and 4 bases at J, with 12 bases between the two ends. Germline assignment: CDR1 SNHLY and CDR2 FYNNEI. The input for sequencing was PBMCs, taken around atezolizumab (anti-PD-L1) treatment. This sequence was found in a man aged 60 to 69 with urothelial cancer. V and J are TRBV2 and TRBJ1-1; D perhaps matches TRBD1 (5 bases). Written as DNA, the CDR3 is TGTGCCAGCAGCAGGGACTTGTCCACTGAAGCTTTCTTT. It translates to CASSRDLSTEAFF.